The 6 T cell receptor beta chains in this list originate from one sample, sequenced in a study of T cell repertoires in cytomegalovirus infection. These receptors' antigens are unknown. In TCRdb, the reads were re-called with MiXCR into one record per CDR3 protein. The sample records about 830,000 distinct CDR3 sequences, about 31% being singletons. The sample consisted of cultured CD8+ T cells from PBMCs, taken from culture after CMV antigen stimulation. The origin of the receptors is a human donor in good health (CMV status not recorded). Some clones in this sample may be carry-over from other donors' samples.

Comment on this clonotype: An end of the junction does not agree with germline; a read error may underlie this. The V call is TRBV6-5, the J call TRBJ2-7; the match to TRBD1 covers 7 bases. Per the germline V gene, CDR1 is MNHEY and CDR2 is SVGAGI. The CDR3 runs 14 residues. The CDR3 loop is CASSDSNRGNEQYF. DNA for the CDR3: TGTGCCAGCAGTGACTCGAACAGGGGCAACGAGCAGTACTTC.

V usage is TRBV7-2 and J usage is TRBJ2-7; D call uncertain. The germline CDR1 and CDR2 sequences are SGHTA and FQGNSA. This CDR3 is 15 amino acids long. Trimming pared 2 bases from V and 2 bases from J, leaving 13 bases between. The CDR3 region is CASSLIPLAPYEQYF. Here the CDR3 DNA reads TGTGCCAGCAGCTTAATTCCTCTCGCCCCCTACGAGCAGTACTTC.

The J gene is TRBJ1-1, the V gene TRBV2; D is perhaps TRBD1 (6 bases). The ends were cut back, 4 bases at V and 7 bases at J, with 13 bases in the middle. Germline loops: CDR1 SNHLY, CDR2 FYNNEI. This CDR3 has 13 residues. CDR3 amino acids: CASSANRDIEAFF. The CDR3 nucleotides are TGTGCCAGCAGTGCGAACAGGGACATTGAAGCTTTCTTT.

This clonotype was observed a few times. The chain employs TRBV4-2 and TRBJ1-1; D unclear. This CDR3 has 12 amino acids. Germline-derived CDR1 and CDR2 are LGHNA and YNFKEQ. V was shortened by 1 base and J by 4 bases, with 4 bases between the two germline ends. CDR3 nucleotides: TGTGCCAGCAGCCAAGCCACCACTGAAGCTTTCTTT. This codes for CASSQATTEAFF.

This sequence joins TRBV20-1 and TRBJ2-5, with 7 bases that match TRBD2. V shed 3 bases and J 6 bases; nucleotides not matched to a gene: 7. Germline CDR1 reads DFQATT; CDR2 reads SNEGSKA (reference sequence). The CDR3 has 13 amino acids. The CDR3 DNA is TGCAGTGCTAGCGGGGGGTATGGAAAGACCCAGTACTTC. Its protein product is CSASGGYGKTQYF.

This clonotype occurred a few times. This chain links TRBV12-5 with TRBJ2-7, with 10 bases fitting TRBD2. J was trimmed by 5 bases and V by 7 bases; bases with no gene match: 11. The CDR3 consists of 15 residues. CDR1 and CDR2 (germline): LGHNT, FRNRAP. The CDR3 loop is CASASGLAPGDEQYF. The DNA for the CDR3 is TGTGCTAGTGCCTCGGGACTAGCGCCGGGGGACGAGCAGTACTTC.